Presented here are 25 T cell receptor beta chains from one specimen sequenced in a study of cytomegalovirus exposure and HLA in healthy donors. PCR employed 60 Vbeta and 13 Jbeta primers. Assay: immunoSEQ multiplex PCR; the TCRdb copy retains only in-frame clones and omits some. This table holds tens of thousands of clones, about 72% found once. Sequences were obtained from PBMCs. These receptor sequences come from a man younger than 40 in good health and CMV-seronegative.

The chain carries TRBV4-1 and TRBJ2-5, with 11 bases aligning to TRBD2. The CDR3 is made up of 21 amino acids. Germline CDR1 reads MGHRA; CDR2 reads YSYEKL. V gave up 3 bases and J gave up 0 bases; unmatched junction bases: 18. Here the CDR3 reads CASSQPQGASGRYGYQETQYF. For the CDR3, the DNA is TGCGCCAGCAGCCAGCCCCAGGGCGCTAGCGGGAGGTACGGGTACCAAGAGACCCAGTACTTC.

The chain uses TRBV6-1 and TRBJ1-6, with D tentatively TRBD1 (5 bases). The germline gives CDR1 MNHNS, CDR2 SASEGT. Trimming shortened V by 3 bases and J by 11 bases, and 17 bases separated the two germline ends. The CDR3 loop spans 15 amino acids. CDR3 DNA: TGTGCCAGCAGTGATCCGGGGGAAGGTCTACCACCCCTCCACTTT. Protein sequence: CASSDPGEGLPPLHF.

V usage is TRBV19 and J usage is TRBJ1-1, with 7 bases fitting TRBD1. This CDR3 region has 14 residues. Germline V gene lookup returns CDR1 LNHDA and CDR2 SQIVND (reference sequence). With 5 bases clipped from V and 5 bases from J, the junction kept 8 bases outside the gene matches. CDR3 sequence reads: CASSPLTGRTEAFF. In DNA, the CDR3 is TGTGCCAGTAGTCCTTTGACAGGGCGAACTGAAGCTTTCTTT.

This sequence joins TRBV7-2 and TRBJ2-5; D gene ambiguous. Trimming removed 5 bases from V and 5 bases from J, with 15 bases in between. This CDR3 is built from 14 residues. Germline CDR1 is SGHTA and CDR2 is FQGNSA. The CDR3 DNA reads TGTGCCAGCAGCCTCCGTTCTAGGCGGGAGACCCAGTACTTC. Its translation is CASSLRSRRETQYF.

This clone has more than one count but fewer than ten. This sequence joins TRBV20-1 and TRBJ2-7; no firm D call. V was shortened by 6 bases and J by 7 bases, with 13 bases between the two germline ends. From germline, CDR1 is DFQATT and CDR2 SNEGSKA (reference sequence). This CDR3 is 11 amino acids long. CDR3 in DNA: TGCAGTGCCCGAGTCTCAGGAGAGCAGTACTTC. Amino acid sequence: CSARVSGEQYF.

The genes are TRBV4-1 and TRBJ2-7; 9 bases align to TRBD2. Germline CDR1 reads MGHRA; CDR2 reads YSYEKL. The V gene end was trimmed by 0 bases and the J gene end by 5 bases; junction bases not matched to a gene: 8. The CDR3 contains 16 residues. The CDR3 here is CASSQDHGGGVHEQYF. The CDR3 coding sequence is TGCGCCAGCAGCCAAGATCATGGCGGGGGGGTCCACGAGCAGTACTTC.

This sequence joins TRBV2 and TRBJ2-7, with 14 bases identical to TRBD2. V shed 8 bases, J shed 1 base, and the junction held 10 bases outside the gene matches. This CDR3 has 17 residues. The germline V gene has CDR1 SNHLY and CDR2 FYNNEI. The CDR3, as DNA: TGTGCCAGCCTAGCCGGACTAGCGGGGGGCCAATCCTACGAGCAGTACTTC. Amino acids: CASLAGLAGGQSYEQYF.

The table lists this clone with a few counts. The rearrangement uses TRBV5-6 and TRBJ1-3; 7 positions agree with TRBD1. V dropped 2 bases and J dropped 4; count of bases not matched to a gene: 9. There are 16 residues in the CDR3. The germline CDR1 and CDR2 sequences are SGHDT and YYEEEE. DNA for the CDR3: TGTGCCAGCAGCTTCGGGACAGTTCCAGGCGGAAACACCATATATTTT. Its protein product is CASSFGTVPGGNTIYF.

Only one count was recorded for this clone. This chain connects TRBV4-1 to TRBJ2-5; 7 nucleotides align to TRBD1. V lost 4 bases, J lost 1 base, and 6 bases stayed unmatched. Germline assignment: CDR1 MGHRA and CDR2 YSYEKL. The CDR3 consists of 15 residues. This CDR3 is CASSRWTGTQETQYF. The CDR3 region has the DNA TGCGCCAGCAGCCGCTGGACAGGAACCCAAGAGACCCAGTACTTC.

To note about this clone: At one end the junction does not follow the germline gene, possibly because of a read error. The chain couples TRBV5-1 to TRBJ2-7, with 8 bases that match TRBD1. There are 15 residues in the CDR3. Germline lookup yields CDR1 SGHRS and CDR2 YFSETQ. CDR3 loop: CSSSLVRDRSPEQYF. The CDR3 bases are TGCTCCAGCAGCTTGGTAAGGGACAGGTCCCCCGAGCAGTACTTC.

The chain uses TRBV7-9 and TRBJ2-6, with TRBD2 matching 8 bases. The CDR3 extends over 16 amino acids. With 3 bases clipped from V and 2 bases from J, the junction kept 3 bases outside the gene matches. From germline, CDR1 is SEHNR and CDR2 FQNEAQ (reference sequence). DNA for the CDR3: TGTGCCAGCAGCTTCGTAGCGGGGACTGGGGCCAACGTCCTGACTTTC. This encodes CASSFVAGTGANVLTF. The entire variable domain, with the rest obtained from reference TRBV7-9 and TRBJ2-6, is as follows: DTGVSQNPRHKITKRGQNVTFRCDPISEHNRLYWYRQTLGQGPEFLTYFQNEAQLEKSRLLSDRFSAERPKGSFSTLEIQRTEQGDSAMYLCASSFVAGTGANVLTFGAGSRLTVL.

V is TRBV7-9 and J is TRBJ2-5; TRBD2 matches at 12 bases. The length of the CDR3 is 16 residues. Germline V lookup: CDR1 SEHNR, CDR2 FQNEAQ (reference sequence). V lost 3 bases to trimming and J lost 5 bases; unmatched junction nucleotides: 7. CDR3 loop: CASSLSLAGGDETQYF. The CDR3 bases are TGTGCCAGCAGCTTGAGCCTAGCGGGGGGGGATGAGACCCAGTACTTC. The full variable domain, completed using reference TRBV7-9 and TRBJ2-5, is DTGVSQNPRHKITKRGQNVTFRCDPISEHNRLYWYRQTLGQGPEFLTYFQNEAQLEKSRLLSDRFSAERPKGSFSTLEIQRTEQGDSAMYLCASSLSLAGGDETQYFGPGTRLLVL.

V is TRBV6-4 and J is TRBJ2-1; 7 bases match TRBD2. Germline assignment: CDR1 MRHNA and CDR2 SNTAGT. This CDR3 has 16 amino acids. Trimming at V came to 2 bases and at J to 3 bases, leaving 7 bases not matched to a gene. This CDR3 is CASSDGGGSGYNEQFF. The CDR3, as DNA: TGTGCCAGCAGTGACGGGGGGGGGTCTGGCTACAATGAGCAGTTCTTC.

The chain joins TRBV7-2 to TRBJ2-2, with 8 bases matching TRBD1. The CDR3 covers 13 residues. The germline CDR1 and CDR2 sequences are SGHTA and FQGNSA. The CDR3 sequence is CATDRGGTGELFF. The CDR3 nucleotides are TGTGCAACCGACAGGGGAGGCACCGGGGAGCTGTTTTTT.

This clone was recorded a few times. The chain couples TRBV6-4 to TRBJ1-1, with 7 nucleotides matching TRBD1. Germline V gene data show CDR1 as MRHNA and CDR2 as SNTAGT. V lost 6 bases to trimming and J lost 1 base; unmatched junction nucleotides: 5. This CDR3 contains 14 residues. This CDR3 is CASSRGQPNTEAFF. The CDR3 DNA follows: TGTGCCAGCAGCCGGGGACAGCCGAACACTGAAGCTTTCTTT.

The rearrangement joins TRBV5-1 to TRBJ2-1; D not resolved. Germline V gives CDR1 SGHRS, CDR2 YFSETQ. V lost 2 bases, J lost 8 bases, and 17 bases lay in between. The CDR3 is made up of 15 amino acids. The CDR3 region is CASSLGRIQFDEQFF. CDR3 coding DNA: TGCGCCAGCAGCTTAGGCCGGATACAGTTCGATGAGCAGTTCTTC.

The J gene is TRBJ1-2, the V gene TRBV2, with a tentative D call TRBD1 (5 bases). The CDR3 contains 15 residues. Germline assignment: CDR1 SNHLY and CDR2 FYNNEI. Trimming removed 0 bases at V and 2 bases at J, with 10 bases between. CDR3 DNA: TGTGCCAGCAGTGAAGCGCAAAGGGGCAACTATGGCTACACCTTC. This translates into CASSEAQRGNYGYTF.

This clone was recorded once. The chain is built from TRBV15 and TRBJ1-2; D may be TRBD1 (6 bases). Germline CDR1 and CDR2: LNHNV and YYDKDF (reference sequence). Trimming shortened V by 0 bases and J by 8 bases, and 10 bases separated the two germline ends. The CDR3 is 13 amino acids. The CDR3 nucleotides read TGTGCCACCAGCAGAGATGGGGGCCCGGGCTACACCTTC. Protein product: CATSRDGGPGYTF.

Here the CDR3 DNA reads TGCGCCAGCAGCTTATGGTCTAGCGGGAGAGGCACAGATACGCAGTATTTT. Its protein product is CASSLWSSGRGTDTQYF. The chain is built from TRBV5-1 and TRBJ2-3, with 10 positions matching TRBD2. From germline, CDR1 is SGHRS and CDR2 YFSETQ. Trimming removed 2 bases from V and 1 base from J; junction bases left unmatched: 7. The CDR3 is made up of 17 amino acids.

The rearrangement uses TRBV29-1 and TRBJ2-7; unclear D gene. Germline lookup yields CDR1 SQVTM and CDR2 ANQGSEA. This CDR3 comprises 12 residues. V lost 0 bases, J lost 2 bases, and 5 bases lay in between. This chain's CDR3 is CSVEEGTYEQYF. The CDR3, as DNA: TGCAGCGTTGAAGAGGGCACCTACGAGCAGTACTTC.

This clone was counted only a few times. This chain joins TRBV9 and TRBJ2-7, with 9 bases matching TRBD1. This CDR3 spans 16 amino acids. The germline V gene encodes CDR1 SGDLS and CDR2 YYNGEE. Trimming cost V 4 bases and J 0 bases; bases outside gene matches: 8. CDR3 sequence: CASSLRGQGSSYEQYF. The CDR3, as DNA: TGTGCCAGCAGCCTTAGAGGACAGGGGAGCTCCTACGAGCAGTACTTC.

The chain couples TRBV20-1 to TRBJ1-1; no clear D. There are 11 residues in the CDR3. V was cut by 3 bases and J by 7 bases, with 9 bases left in between. Germline V gives CDR1 DFQATT, CDR2 SNEGSKA (reference sequence). The CDR3 DNA reads as TGCAGTGCTAGGAGGGTCGGTGAAGCTTTCTTT. As protein: CSARRVGEAFF.

The V call is TRBV29-1, the J call TRBJ1-2; D remains ambiguous. Germline assignment: CDR1 SQVTM and CDR2 ANQGSEA. The CDR3 spans 15 residues. V was clipped by 6 bases and J by 2 bases, with 19 bases between them. The CDR3 DNA reads TGCAGCGTGGCGGGCCGTGCAACAAGAAACTATGGCTACACCTTC. This translates into CSVAGRATRNYGYTF.

This chain uses TRBV27 with TRBJ2-7; D is possibly TRBD2 (6 bases). The CDR3 loop spans 15 amino acids. The V gene lost 5 bases and the J gene lost 1 base, with 15 bases spanning the gap. CDR1 is MNHEY, CDR2 SMNVEV, per germline (reference sequence). Here the CDR3 reads CASSPALAFSYEQYF. In DNA form, the CDR3 reads TGTGCCAGCAGTCCCGCTCTAGCGTTTTCCTACGAGCAGTACTTC.

This clone occurred a few times. The chain uses TRBV6-5 and TRBJ2-7; the match to TRBD2 covers 9 bases. The CDR3 covers 15 residues. The V gene's germline CDR1 is MNHEY and CDR2 SVGAGI. J lost 3 bases, V lost 6 bases, and 9 bases had no gene match. CDR3 region: CASSPGEREVYEQYF. Here the CDR3 DNA reads TGTGCCAGCAGCCCCGGTGAGCGGGAGGTCTACGAGCAGTACTTC.